The next 31 T cell receptor beta chains were all read from a single sample in a study of cytomegalovirus exposure and HLA in healthy donors. 60 Vbeta and 13 Jbeta primers were used in PCR. The repertoire was sequenced with immunoSEQ multiplex PCR; TCRdb's copy has only in-frame clones and lacks some. Of under 150,000 clones listed, around 78% are singletons. Sequencing was performed on PBMCs. These receptors all come from a woman aged 40 to 55 in good health and CMV-seropositive.

V gene TRBV6-1 combines with J gene TRBJ2-5, with TRBD2 matching over 7 bases. The CDR3 has 16 residues. With 3 bases clipped from V and 2 bases from J, the junction kept 9 bases outside the gene matches. Looked up from germline, CDR1 is MNHNS and CDR2 is SASEGT. The DNA of the CDR3 is TGTGCCAGCAGTGACGGCGGGAGCCCCCTTCAAGAGACCCAGTACTTC. Translated: CASSDGGSPLQETQYF.

The genes are TRBV6-1 and TRBJ2-1, with D maybe TRBD1 (5 bases). Trimming removed 1 base from V and 5 bases from J, with 12 bases in between. The germline V gene encodes CDR1 MNHNS and CDR2 SASEGT. The CDR3 length is 15 residues. The CDR3: CASSEELGPHNEQFF. The CDR3 bases are TGTGCCAGCAGTGAAGAACTGGGGCCCCACAATGAGCAGTTCTTC.

The gene calls are TRBV6-1 and TRBJ2-7; no firm D call. The CDR3 sequence is 13 residues long. Germline assignment: CDR1 MNHNS and CDR2 SASEGT. V gave up 5 bases and J gave up 1 base, with 9 bases separating them. DNA for the CDR3: TGTGCCAGCAGTTCTAGTAGATCCTACGAGCAGTACTTC. Its protein product is CASSSSRSYEQYF.

V gene TRBV28 combines with J gene TRBJ2-1; 10 bases line up with TRBD1. Germline CDR1 MDHEN, CDR2 SYDVKM. Trimming at V came to 5 bases and at J to 7 bases, leaving 8 bases not matched to a gene. CDR3 length equals 15 residues. The CDR3 DNA follows: TGTGCCAGCAGTATGTGGACAGGGGGGTTAAATGAGCAGTTCTTC. It translates to CASSMWTGGLNEQFF.

The chain recombines TRBV18 with TRBJ2-3, with D possibly being TRBD2 (6 bases). The CDR3 extends over 15 amino acids. CDR1 and CDR2 (germline): KGHSH, LQKENI. V gave up 2 bases and J gave up 1 base, with 10 bases separating them. As DNA, the CDR3 is TGTGCCAGCTCACCAACTAGCCTGCGCACAGATACGCAGTATTTT. It specifies CASSPTSLRTDTQYF.

The chain couples TRBV18 to TRBJ2-7; the match to TRBD1 covers 10 bases. Germline CDR1 is KGHSH and CDR2 is LQKENI. The CDR3 sequence is 14 residues long. J was trimmed by 5 bases and V by 3 bases; bases with no gene match: 4. CDR3 residues: CASSPGQGNHEQYF. For the CDR3, the DNA is TGTGCCAGCTCACCGGGACAGGGGAACCACGAGCAGTACTTC.

This chain joins TRBV19 and TRBJ1-3; 10 bases match TRBD1. With 7 bases clipped from V and 2 bases from J, the junction kept 14 bases outside the gene matches. The CDR3 is 18 amino acids. Germline CDR1 reads LNHDA; CDR2 reads SQIVND (reference sequence). CDR3 in amino acids: CASTPTSWTGGAGNTIYF. For the CDR3, the DNA is TGTGCCAGTACCCCAACGTCTTGGACAGGGGGAGCTGGAAACACCATATATTTT.

This clone occurred a few times. The chain combines TRBV19 with TRBJ1-1, with a tentative D call TRBD1 (5 bases). This CDR3 has 16 amino acids. CDR1 LNHDA and CDR2 SQIVND come from the germline V gene (reference sequence). V gave up 3 bases and J gave up 5 bases, with 19 bases separating them. The CDR3 sequence: CASSILPGAGRTEAFF. CDR3 DNA sequence: TGTGCCAGTAGTATCCTCCCGGGAGCGGGGCGGACTGAAGCTTTCTTT.

This sequence joins TRBV14 and TRBJ2-5; unclear D gene. Germline V gives CDR1 SGHDN, CDR2 FVKESK. The CDR3 loop spans 13 amino acids. V was cut by 3 bases and J by 0 bases, with 5 bases left in between. The CDR3, as DNA: TGTGCCAGCAGCCACGGGTACCAAGAGACCCAGTACTTC. Its protein is CASSHGYQETQYF.

The V gene is TRBV7-9, the J gene TRBJ2-3; TRBD2 matches at 11 bases. CDR3 size: 16 residues. With V trimmed by 6 bases and J by 6 bases, 11 bases remained unmatched. Germline CDR1 SEHNR, CDR2 FQNEAQ (reference sequence). The DNA of the CDR3 is TGTGCCAGCAGTACTAGGTTGGCTAGCGGGGGGGATACGCAGTATTTT. Translating gives CASSTRLASGGDTQYF.

V and J are TRBV12-5 and TRBJ2-3; TRBD2 matches at 7 bases. CDR3 length: 14 amino acids. Germline V CDR1 and CDR2: LGHNT, FRNRAP. Losses at the gene ends were 3 bases for V and 2 bases for J; bases not matched to a gene: 2. The CDR3 here is CASGFSGTTDTQYF. CDR3 bases: TGTGCTAGTGGTTTCAGCGGGACCACAGATACGCAGTATTTT.

The V and J genes are TRBV7-9 and TRBJ2-7, with no clear D. This CDR3 region has 12 residues. Germline CDR1 and CDR2: SEHNR and FQNEAQ (reference sequence). V lost 2 bases to trimming and J lost 3 bases, with 5 bases between them. The CDR3 DNA follows: TGTGCCAGCAGCTTATCGGTCTACGAGCAGTACTTC. Translating gives CASSLSVYEQYF.

About this clone itself: Being one base from a much bigger clone, this may be a read error. In the same sample, other DNA sequences code for this CDR3. The J gene is TRBJ2-6, the V gene TRBV6-5; maybe TRBD2 (5 bases). V lost 6 bases and J 0 bases, leaving 9 bases between the germline ends. The CDR3 runs to 15 residues. Germline V gives CDR1 MNHEY, CDR2 SVGAGI. The CDR3 nucleotides are TGTGCCAGCAGCAGCGGCCTCTCTGGGGCCAACGTCCTGACTTTC. It specifies CASSSGLSGANVLTF.

This rearrangement joins TRBV11-3 to TRBJ2-2; TRBD1 matches 9 bases. Germline V gene lookup returns CDR1 SGHNT and CDR2 YENEEA. CDR3 length: 16 amino acids. Trimming cost V 4 bases and J 7 bases; bases outside gene matches: 10. CDR3 DNA sequence: TGTGCCAGCAGCTCGGGGACAGGGTACGGCGGCGGGGAGCTGTTTTTT. This gives the protein CASSSGTGYGGGELFF.

Concerning this clone itself: One end of the junction varies from germline; a read error may be responsible. The chain recombines TRBV7-9 with TRBJ2-1; 10 positions agree with TRBD1. Germline loops: CDR1 SEHNR, CDR2 FQNEAQ (reference sequence). The CDR3 is made up of 14 amino acids. The CDR3 region has the DNA TGTTCCAGCAGCCGTGGACAGGGGGGCAATGAGCAGTTCTTC. Translating it yields CSSSRGQGGNEQFF.

J is TRBJ1-6 and V is TRBV5-1; D is unresolved. The CDR3 has 15 amino acids. Per germline, CDR1 SGHRS and CDR2 YFSETQ. V lost 0 bases to trimming and J lost 7 bases, with 11 bases between them. The CDR3 reads CASSLESSGNSPLHF. CDR3 sequence (DNA): TGCGCCAGCAGCTTGGAGTCCTCCGGGAATTCACCCCTCCACTTT.

This clone was seen only a few times. The chain employs TRBV7-9 and TRBJ1-1; D not resolved. The CDR3 runs to 14 residues. Trimming cost V 2 bases and J 1 base, with 8 bases left between them. CDR1 and CDR2 from the germline V gene are SEHNR and FQNEAQ (reference sequence). CDR3: CASSLKGGNTEAFF. For the CDR3, the DNA is TGTGCCAGCAGCTTAAAGGGAGGGAACACTGAAGCTTTCTTT.

This rearrangement joins TRBV7-9 to TRBJ2-5; D gene unclear. In germline, CDR1 is SEHNR, CDR2 FQNEAQ (reference sequence). The CDR3 totals 15 residues. V lost 5 bases and J lost 1, with 14 bases in between. The DNA for the CDR3 is TGTGCCAGCAGCAGGTCTAGAACGTCCCAAGAGACCCAGTACTTC. Protein: CASSRSRTSQETQYF.

This clone has more than one count but fewer than ten. This chain joins TRBV18 and TRBJ2-7; 11 nucleotides line up with TRBD2. Germline lookup yields CDR1 KGHSH and CDR2 LQKENI. CDR3 length: 15 amino acids. V shed 3 bases, J shed 4 bases, and the junction held 5 bases outside the gene matches. The CDR3 DNA is TGTGCCAGCTCACCGGGGGGGACTAGCGGTTACGAGCAGTACTTC. Translating gives CASSPGGTSGYEQYF.

V and J are TRBV28 and TRBJ2-1, with a possible D match to TRBD2 (6 bases). The germline V gene has CDR1 MDHEN and CDR2 SYDVKM. The CDR3 runs to 15 residues. Trimming took off 3 bases at V and 0 bases at J, with 9 bases between the two ends. The CDR3 bases are TGTGCCAGCAGTTTCAGCGGGTTCTCCTACAATGAGCAGTTCTTC. This encodes CASSFSGFSYNEQFF.

The gene calls are TRBV5-1 and TRBJ2-3, with TRBD2 matching over 8 bases. The CDR3 has 16 amino acids. Germline CDR1 and CDR2: SGHRS and YFSETQ. With V trimmed by 1 base and J by 3 bases, 7 bases remained unmatched. This chain's CDR3 is CASSLRGTSSTDTQYF. The CDR3, as DNA: TGCGCCAGCAGCTTGAGAGGGACTAGTAGTACAGATACGCAGTATTTT.

This chain links TRBV29-1 with TRBJ2-7, with 8 bases matching TRBD2. The J segment lost 5 bases and the V segment lost 0 bases, leaving 9 bases of the junction unmatched. The CDR3 contains 15 residues. Germline CDR1 reads SQVTM; CDR2 reads ANQGSEA. For the CDR3, the DNA is TGCAGCGTTGAAGATCAGCGGGGGTTGGCAAACGAGCAGTACTTC. Its protein product is CSVEDQRGLANEQYF.

This chain links TRBV2 with TRBJ2-5; 8 bases match TRBD1. J lost 0 bases, V lost 3 bases, and 3 bases had no gene match. Germline lookup yields CDR1 SNHLY and CDR2 FYNNEI. The CDR3 has 15 amino acids. CDR3 region: CASSEDREYQETQYF. CDR3 nucleotides: TGTGCCAGCAGTGAGGACAGGGAGTACCAAGAGACCCAGTACTTC.

The genes are TRBV5-4 and TRBJ2-7, with 7 nucleotides matching TRBD1. CDR3 size: 18 residues. After removal of 4 bases from V and 1 base from J, the junction contained 17 bases not matched to a gene. Germline CDR1 SGHNT, CDR2 YYREEE (reference sequence). The CDR3 reads CASSARSGTGERSYEQYF. DNA for the CDR3: TGTGCCAGCAGCGCACGATCCGGCACAGGGGAAAGGTCCTACGAGCAGTACTTC.

The V and J genes are TRBV18 and TRBJ2-1, with 12 positions matching TRBD2. The V and J ends lost 2 bases and 9 bases, in that order; junction bases with no gene match: 11. CDR3 length: 17 residues. CDR1 is KGHSH and CDR2 is LQKENI in the germline V gene. This chain's CDR3 is CASSPISASGRVSEQFF. The CDR3 coding sequence is TGTGCCAGCTCACCAATCAGCGCTAGCGGGAGGGTCAGTGAGCAGTTCTTC. The full variable domain, rest sourced from reference TRBV18 and TRBJ2-1, is NAGVMQNPRHLVRRRGQEARLRCSPMKGHSHVYWYRQLPEEGLKFMVYLQKENIIDESGMPKERFSAEFPKEGPSILRIQQVVRGDSAAYFCASSPISASGRVSEQFFGPGTRLTVL.

The rearrangement uses TRBV5-1 and TRBJ2-2; TRBD2 might be the D (6 bases). The germline V gene encodes CDR1 SGHRS and CDR2 YFSETQ. CDR3 length equals 16 residues. Trimming took 4 bases from V and 4 from J, leaving 17 bases between them. CDR3 protein: CASSHTERGGTGELFF. In DNA form, the CDR3 reads TGCGCCAGCAGCCATACAGAGAGGGGAGGCACCGGGGAGCTGTTTTTT.

This clone was observed a handful of times. The CDR3 loop is CASSLLSSTDTQYF. CDR3 DNA sequence: TGTGCCAGCAGCTTATTGAGTAGCACAGATACGCAGTATTTT. V usage is TRBV7-9 and J usage is TRBJ2-3; no clear D. V was pared by 2 bases and J by 0 bases, with 6 bases between. The CDR3 covers 14 residues. CDR1 and CDR2 (germline): SEHNR, FQNEAQ (reference sequence).

This chain connects TRBV5-1 to TRBJ2-1; 8 bases agree with TRBD2. The CDR3 runs to 15 residues. Germline CDR1 and CDR2: SGHRS and YFSETQ. With V trimmed by 2 bases and J by 4 bases, 5 bases remained unmatched. In nucleotides, the CDR3 is TGCGCCAGCAGCTTAGCGGGAGCAACTTACAATGAGCAGTTCTTC. Its protein is CASSLAGATYNEQFF.

The rearrangement joins TRBV6-1 to TRBJ1-3, with 7 bases that match TRBD1. Per germline, CDR1 MNHNS and CDR2 SASEGT. This CDR3 contains 15 residues. Trimming took 7 bases from V and 0 from J; bases not matched to a gene: 6. The chain's CDR3 is CASIIRGSSGNTIYF. DNA of the CDR3: TGTGCCAGCATCATCAGGGGGAGCTCTGGAAACACCATATATTTT.

The V gene is TRBV4-1, the J gene TRBJ2-5; 7 nucleotides match TRBD1. CDR3 size: 16 residues. Germline assignment: CDR1 MGHRA and CDR2 YSYEKL. J lost 3 bases, V lost 4 bases, and 11 bases had no gene match. The CDR3 loop reads CASSRLHRGGEETQYF. The DNA for the CDR3 is TGCGCCAGCAGCCGACTCCACAGGGGCGGTGAAGAGACCCAGTACTTC.

The chain joins TRBV10-1 to TRBJ1-4, with 7 bases matching TRBD1. There are 14 residues in the CDR3. Germline V gives CDR1 WNHNN, CDR2 SYGVQD (reference sequence). The ends lost 3 bases at V and 7 bases at J; junction bases unmatched: 5. The CDR3 spells CASSDEGAGEKLFF. CDR3 sequence (DNA): TGCGCCAGCAGTGACGAGGGGGCAGGTGAAAAACTGTTTTTT.